Listed below are T cell receptor beta chains from one sample, sequenced in a study of patients and donors after allogeneic stem cell transplantation. Each CDR3 protein gets one entry after TCRdb re-called the RT-PCR reads with MiXCR. The table lists roughly 960,000 distinct CDR3 sequences, roughly 18% of them singletons. Sequencing was carried out using blood, either unsorted or a sorted T cell fraction (not recorded which). These receptors all stem from a human donor who was either an allogeneic HSCT recipient or a stem cell or donor lymphocyte infusion donor (not recorded which). It is not recorded whose cells these are; they may come from a transplant donor. The CDR3 runs from the conserved cysteine through the conserved F or W. A D gene is named only where the DNA matches it firmly. Clone size is stated in some rows and not others, as once, few, many or a class when expanded.

d_gene,v_gene,abundance,j_gene,CDR3aa,CDR3nt
TRBD2,TRBV7-9,.,TRBJ2-7,CASSPTSGVAYEQYF,TGTGCCAGCAGCCCCACTAGCGGGGTGGCCTACGAGCAGTACTTC
TRBD1,TRBV12-3/TRBV12-4,.,TRBJ1-2,CASGGQRDTRGYTF,TGTGCCAGCGGGGGACAGCGAGACACAAGGGGCTACACCTTC
TRBD2,TRBV18,.,TRBJ2-2,CAGGPGSGSTNTGELFF,TGTGCCGGAGGGCCGGGTAGCGGGAGTACGAACACCGGGGAGCTGTTTTTT
.,TRBV6-2/TRBV6-3,.,TRBJ1-2,CASTGGKVPRDYGYTF,TGTGCCAGCACCGGGGGAAAGGTTCCTCGGGACTATGGCTACACCTTC
TRBD1,TRBV20-1,.,TRBJ2-5,CSARSGTGLGETQYF,TGCAGTGCTAGATCCGGGACAGGGTTGGGAGAGACCCAGTACTTC
.,TRBV20-1,many,TRBJ1-4,CSASFQGKLFF,TGCAGTGCTAGTTTCCAGGGGAAACTGTTTTTT
.,TRBV5-1,few,TRBJ2-7,CASSLGGGVAYEQYF,TGCGCCAGCAGCTTGGGCGGAGGGGTAGCCTACGAGCAGTACTTC
TRBD2,TRBV6-5,few,TRBJ2-6,CASSSPRSGSKSGANVLTF,TGTGCCAGCAGTTCCCCACGAAGCGGGAGTAAATCTGGGGCCAACGTCCTGACTTTC
.,TRBV12-3/TRBV12-4,many,TRBJ2-2,CASSMATGSGELFF,TGTGCCAGCAGCATGGCGACAGGATCCGGGGAGCTGTTTTTT
.,TRBV12-3/TRBV12-4,.,TRBJ2-5,CASSFRQETQYF,TGTGCCAGCAGTTTTCGTCAAGAGACCCAGTACTTC
.,TRBV6-2/TRBV6-3,.,TRBJ1-5,CASRGEGGQPQHF,TGTGCCAGCAGGGGGGAGGGGGGGCAGCCCCAGCATTTT
TRBD1,TRBV12-3/TRBV12-4,few,TRBJ1-1,CASRLDRKNTEAFF,TGTGCCAGCAGATTGGACAGGAAGAACACTGAAGCTTTCTTT
.,TRBV12-3/TRBV12-4,few,TRBJ1-2,CASSLKGRTDGYTF,TGTGCCAGCAGTTTGAAGGGGCGCACGGATGGCTACACCTTC
.,TRBV30,few,TRBJ1-4,CAWRVRDPLEEKLFF,TGTGCCTGGAGGGTTAGGGACCCCTTGGAGGAAAAACTGTTTTTT
.,TRBV7-7,.,TRBJ1-1,CASSFDINTEAFF,TGTGCTAGCAGCTTCGACATCAACACTGAAGCTTTCTTT
TRBD1,TRBV10-3,few,TRBJ2-7,CATRSGQGDSYEQYF,TGTGCCACCCGGTCAGGACAGGGGGACTCCTACGAGCAGTACTTC
.,TRBV5-6,.,TRBJ2-1,CASSRWTTGYYNEQFF,TGTGCCAGCAGCAGATGGACTACGGGGTACTACAATGAGCAGTTCTTC
.,TRBV10-3,.,TRBJ1-4,CAISPASNEKLFF,TGTGCCATCAGCCCGGCCTCTAATGAAAAACTGTTTTTT
TRBD2,TRBV25-1,.,TRBJ2-7,CASSDGGLAGPSYEQYF,TGTGCCAGCAGTGATGGGGGTCTAGCGGGACCCTCCTACGAGCAGTACTTC
.,TRBV28,many,TRBJ1-1,CASSSDRLNMNTEAFF,TGTGCCAGCAGTTCCGACAGACTGAACATGAACACTGAAGCTTTCTTT
.,TRBV12-3/TRBV12-4,.,TRBJ2-2,CASSLLRSTGELFF,TGTGCCAGCAGTTTACTGAGATCAACCGGGGAGCTGTTTTTT
.,TRBV11-2,.,TRBJ1-2,CASSLDMGYGYTF,TGTGCCAGCAGCTTAGATATGGGCTATGGCTACACCTTC